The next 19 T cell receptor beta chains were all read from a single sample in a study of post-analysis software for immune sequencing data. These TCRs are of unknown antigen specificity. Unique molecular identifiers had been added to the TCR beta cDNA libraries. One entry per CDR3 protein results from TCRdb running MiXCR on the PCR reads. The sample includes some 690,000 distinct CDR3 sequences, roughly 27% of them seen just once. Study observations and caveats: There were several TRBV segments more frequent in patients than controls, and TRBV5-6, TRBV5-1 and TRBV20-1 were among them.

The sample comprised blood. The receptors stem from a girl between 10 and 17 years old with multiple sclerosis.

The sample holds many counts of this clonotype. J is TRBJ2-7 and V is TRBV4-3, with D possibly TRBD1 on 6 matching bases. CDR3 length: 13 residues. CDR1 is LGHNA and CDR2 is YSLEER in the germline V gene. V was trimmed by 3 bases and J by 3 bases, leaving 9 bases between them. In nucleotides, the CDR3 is TGCGCCAGCAGCCAGGGGGCCCTCTACGAGCAGTACTTC. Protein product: CASSQGALYEQYF.

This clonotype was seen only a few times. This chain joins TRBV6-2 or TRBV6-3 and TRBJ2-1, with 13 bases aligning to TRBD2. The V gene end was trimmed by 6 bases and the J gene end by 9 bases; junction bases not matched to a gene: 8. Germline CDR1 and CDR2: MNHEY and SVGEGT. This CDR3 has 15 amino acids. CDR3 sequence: CASSGLAGVVGEQFF. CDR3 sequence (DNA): TGTGCCAGCAGCGGACTAGCGGGAGTAGTCGGTGAGCAGTTCTTC.

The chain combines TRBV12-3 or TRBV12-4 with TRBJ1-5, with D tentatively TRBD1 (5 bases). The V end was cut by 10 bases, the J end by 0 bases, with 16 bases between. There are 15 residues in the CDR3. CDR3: CATQMGEFSNQPQHF. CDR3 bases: TGTGCCACCCAAATGGGGGAATTTAGCAATCAGCCCCAGCATTTT.

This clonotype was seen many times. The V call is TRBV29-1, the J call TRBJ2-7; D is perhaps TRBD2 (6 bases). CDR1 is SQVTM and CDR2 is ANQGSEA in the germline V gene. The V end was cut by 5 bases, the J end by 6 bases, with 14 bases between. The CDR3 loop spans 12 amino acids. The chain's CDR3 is CSVSNAGLEQYF. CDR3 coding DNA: TGCAGCGTTTCAAACGCGGGGCTCGAGCAGTACTTC.

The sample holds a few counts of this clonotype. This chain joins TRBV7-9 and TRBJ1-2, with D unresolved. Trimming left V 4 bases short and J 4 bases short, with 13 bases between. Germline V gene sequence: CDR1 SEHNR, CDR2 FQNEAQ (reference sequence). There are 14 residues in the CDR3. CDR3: CASSSGSNLYGYTF. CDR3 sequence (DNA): TGTGCCAGCAGCTCGGGTTCAAACCTCTATGGCTACACCTTC.

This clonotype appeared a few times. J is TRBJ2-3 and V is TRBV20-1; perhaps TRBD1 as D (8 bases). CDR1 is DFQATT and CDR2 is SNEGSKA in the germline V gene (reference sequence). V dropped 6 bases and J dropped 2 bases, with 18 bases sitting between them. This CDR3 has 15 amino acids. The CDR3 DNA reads TGCAGTGCCGCCAGGACAGGGACTATCACAGATACGCAGTATTTT. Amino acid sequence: CSAARTGTITDTQYF.

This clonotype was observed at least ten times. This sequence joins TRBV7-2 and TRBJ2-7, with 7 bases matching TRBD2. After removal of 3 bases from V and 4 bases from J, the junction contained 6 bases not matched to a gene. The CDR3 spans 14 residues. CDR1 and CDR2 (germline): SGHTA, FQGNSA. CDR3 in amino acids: CASSLGGREYEQYF. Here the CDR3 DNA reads TGTGCCAGCAGCTTGGGCGGGAGAGAATACGAGCAGTACTTC.

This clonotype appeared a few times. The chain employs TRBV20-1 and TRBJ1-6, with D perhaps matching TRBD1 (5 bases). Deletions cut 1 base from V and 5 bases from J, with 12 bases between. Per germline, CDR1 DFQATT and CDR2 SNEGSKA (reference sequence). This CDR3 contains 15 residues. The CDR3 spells CSARVRGVHNSPLHF. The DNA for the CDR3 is TGCAGTGCTAGAGTCCGAGGGGTCCATAATTCACCCCTCCACTTT.

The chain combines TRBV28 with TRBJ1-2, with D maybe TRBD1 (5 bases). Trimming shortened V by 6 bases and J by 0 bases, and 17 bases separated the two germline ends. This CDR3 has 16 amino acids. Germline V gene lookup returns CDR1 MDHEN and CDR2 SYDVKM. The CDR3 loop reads CASRARVGATNYGYTF. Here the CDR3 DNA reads TGTGCCAGCAGGGCACGGGTAGGGGCCACTAACTATGGCTACACCTTC.

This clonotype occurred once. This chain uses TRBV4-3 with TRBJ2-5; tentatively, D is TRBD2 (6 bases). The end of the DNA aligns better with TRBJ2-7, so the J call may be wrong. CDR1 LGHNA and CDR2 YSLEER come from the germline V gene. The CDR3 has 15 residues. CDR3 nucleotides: TGCGCCAGCAGCCAAGATACGGGAGTAGGGTACGAGCAGTACTTC. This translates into CASSQDTGVGYEQYF.

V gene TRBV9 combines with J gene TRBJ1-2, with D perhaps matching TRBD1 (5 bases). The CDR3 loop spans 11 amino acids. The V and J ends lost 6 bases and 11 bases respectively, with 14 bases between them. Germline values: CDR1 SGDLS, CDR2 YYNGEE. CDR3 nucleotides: TGTGCCAGCAAATCCCGGGGGAGATACACCTTC. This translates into CASKSRGRYTF.

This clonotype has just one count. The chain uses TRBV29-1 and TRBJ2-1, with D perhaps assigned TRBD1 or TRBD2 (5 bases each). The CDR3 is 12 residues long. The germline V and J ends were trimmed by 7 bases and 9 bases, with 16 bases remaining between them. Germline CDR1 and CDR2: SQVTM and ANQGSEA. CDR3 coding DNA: TGCAGCGCCCCTTGGGGCAGCGGTGAGCAGTTCTTC. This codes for CSAPWGSGEQFF.

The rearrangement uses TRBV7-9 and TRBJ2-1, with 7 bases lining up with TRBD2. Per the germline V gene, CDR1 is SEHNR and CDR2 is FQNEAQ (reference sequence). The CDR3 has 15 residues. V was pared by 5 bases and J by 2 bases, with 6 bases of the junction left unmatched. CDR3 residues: CASSPGGRTYNEQFF. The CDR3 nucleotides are TGTGCCAGCAGCCCCGGCGGGAGAACCTACAATGAGCAGTTCTTC.

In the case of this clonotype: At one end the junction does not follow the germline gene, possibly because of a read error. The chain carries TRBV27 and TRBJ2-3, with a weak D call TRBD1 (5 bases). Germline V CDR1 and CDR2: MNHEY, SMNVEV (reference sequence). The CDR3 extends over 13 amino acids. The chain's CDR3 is CASGWAGLDTHYF. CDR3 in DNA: TGTGCCAGCGGTTGGGCAGGGCTAGATACGCACTATTTT.

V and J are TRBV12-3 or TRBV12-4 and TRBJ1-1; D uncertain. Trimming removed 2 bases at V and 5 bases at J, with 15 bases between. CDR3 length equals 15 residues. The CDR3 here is CASSLQGSAGTEAFF. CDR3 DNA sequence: TGTGCCAGCAGTTTACAAGGGTCGGCAGGAACTGAAGCTTTCTTT.

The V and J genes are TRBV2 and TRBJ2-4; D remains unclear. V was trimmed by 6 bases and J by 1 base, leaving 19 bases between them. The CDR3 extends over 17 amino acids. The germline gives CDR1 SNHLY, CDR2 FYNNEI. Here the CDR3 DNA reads TGTGCCAGCAGGCCATGGGGTACGTCGGTGGCCAAAAACATTCAGTACTTC. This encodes CASRPWGTSVAKNIQYF.

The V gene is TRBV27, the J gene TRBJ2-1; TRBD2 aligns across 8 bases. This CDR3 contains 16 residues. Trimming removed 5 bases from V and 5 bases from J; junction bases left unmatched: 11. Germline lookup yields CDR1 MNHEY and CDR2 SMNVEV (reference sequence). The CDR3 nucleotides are TGTGCCAGCAGTCCCCTGGGTAGCGGGAAGCACAATGAGCAGTTCTTC. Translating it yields CASSPLGSGKHNEQFF.

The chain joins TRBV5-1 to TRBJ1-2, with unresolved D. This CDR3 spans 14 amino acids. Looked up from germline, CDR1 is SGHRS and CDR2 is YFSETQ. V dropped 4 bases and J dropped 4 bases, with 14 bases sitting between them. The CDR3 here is CASSPQAPSYGYTF. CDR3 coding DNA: TGCGCCAGCAGCCCGCAAGCCCCAAGCTATGGCTACACCTTC.

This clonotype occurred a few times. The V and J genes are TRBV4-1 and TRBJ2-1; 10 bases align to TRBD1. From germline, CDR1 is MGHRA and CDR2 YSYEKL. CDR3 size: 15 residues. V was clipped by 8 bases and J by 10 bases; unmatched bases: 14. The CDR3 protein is CASAPTGTGVGEQFF. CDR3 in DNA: TGCGCCAGCGCACCGACCGGGACAGGGGTAGGAGAGCAGTTCTTC.